Listed below are T cell receptor beta chains from one sample, sequenced in a study of T cell responses to AZD1222 COVID-19 vaccine. Method: immunoSEQ multiplex PCR; TCRdb's copy keeps in-frame clones and lacks some. The sample holds 55,000 to 80,000 clones; over 80% are singletons and the top ten take more than 8.5%. The source material was peripheral blood, sampled on day 0 of AZD1222 vaccination. The receptors here all came from an adult in good health. CDR3s include the opening cysteine and the closing phenylalanine or tryptophan. D genes are given only for firm matches. Clone size is stated in some rows and not others, as once, few, many or a class when expanded.

CDR3,DNA,J,length,D,V,size
CASSPTLGGDTEAFF,TGTGCCAGCAGCCCGACCCTGGGGGGTGACACTGAAGCTTTCTTT,TRBJ1-1,15,.,TRBV11-2,.
CSVALGQGDQPQHF,TGCAGCGTTGCCTTGGGACAGGGAGATCAGCCCCAGCATTTT,TRBJ1-5,14,TRBD1,TRBV29-1,.
CASTVVPRGTEAFF,TGTGCCAGTACCGTGGTTCCTAGGGGAACTGAAGCTTTCTTT,TRBJ1-1,14,.,TRBV19,.
CASSFPGQNEAFF,TGCGCCAGCAGCTTTCCCGGACAGAATGAAGCTTTCTTT,TRBJ1-1,13,.,TRBV5-1,.
CASSFYRDRDEKLFF,TGTGCCAGCAGCTTTTACCGGGACAGGGATGAAAAACTGTTTTTT,TRBJ1-4,15,.,TRBV12-1,once
CATSDSRTNGETQYF,TGTGCCACCAGTGATTCCCGGACAAATGGAGAGACCCAGTACTTC,TRBJ2-5,15,.,TRBV24-1,.
CASSRTGGIITGELFF,TGTGCCAGCAGCCGCACAGGGGGCATTATCACCGGGGAGCTGTTTTTT,TRBJ2-2,16,TRBD1,TRBV7-9,.
CASSLRGITGNTIYF,TGTGCCAGCAGTTTACGGGGAATCACTGGAAACACCATATATTTT,TRBJ1-3,15,.,TRBV28,.
CASSSPDSPLHF,TGTGCCAGCAGCTCCCCGGATTCACCCCTCCACTTT,TRBJ1-6,12,.,TRBV12-3/TRBV12-4,once
CASSYGGGQETQYF,TGTGCCAGCAGTTATGGGGGAGGGCAAGAGACCCAGTACTTC,TRBJ2-5,14,TRBD2,TRBV27,.
CASSLDTMNTEAFF,TGTGCCAGCAGTTTGGACACCATGAACACTGAAGCTTTCTTT,TRBJ1-1,14,.,TRBV6-5,.
CASSTGLYNTGELFF,TGTGCCAGCAGCACGGGACTATACAACACCGGGGAGCTGTTTTTT,TRBJ2-2,15,TRBD2,TRBV9,few
CASSEGSVGELFF,TGTGCCAGCAGTGAAGGAAGCGTCGGGGAGCTGTTTTTT,TRBJ2-2,13,.,TRBV2,.
CSVGTGRANTEAFF,TGCAGCGTTGGGACAGGGAGGGCGAACACTGAAGCTTTCTTT,TRBJ1-1,14,TRBD1,TRBV29-1,.
CASRDGTGDDQPQHF,TGTGCCAGCAGGGACGGGACAGGGGACGATCAGCCCCAGCATTTT,TRBJ1-5,15,TRBD1,TRBV27,few
CAIGTGAADTQYF,TGTGCCATCGGAACCGGGGCAGCAGATACGCAGTATTTT,TRBJ2-3,13,.,TRBV2,.
CAWTPDGNYGYTF,TGTGCCTGGACCCCGGACGGGAACTATGGCTACACCTTC,TRBJ1-2,13,.,TRBV30,.
CASSLAVGHNYGYTF,TGTGCCAGCAGCTTAGCGGTGGGTCACAACTATGGCTACACCTTC,TRBJ1-2,15,.,TRBV7-9,.
CASSPARNSYEQYF,TGTGCCAGCAGCCCGGCGCGAAACTCCTACGAGCAGTACTTC,TRBJ2-7,14,.,TRBV7-8,.
CASSDQWIGQANEQFF,TGTGCCAGCTCAGACCAGTGGATTGGGCAGGCGAATGAGCAGTTCTTC,TRBJ2-1,16,.,TRBV18,.
CASSPGDRGNSPLHF,TGTGCCAGCAGTCCGGGGGACAGGGGAAATTCACCCCTCCACTTT,TRBJ1-6,15,TRBD1,TRBV28,.
CASTFATGGPLHF,TGTGCCAGCACTTTCGCGACAGGTGGACCCCTCCACTTT,TRBJ1-6,13,.,TRBV6-5,.
CASSFNSGGPPYNEQFF,TGTGCCAGCAGCTTCAATAGCGGGGGGCCACCCTACAATGAGCAGTTCTTC,TRBJ2-1,17,TRBD2,TRBV7-2,.
CASSLPTRAGNTIYF,TGCGCCAGCAGCCTTCCGACCAGGGCTGGAAACACCATATATTTT,TRBJ1-3,15,.,TRBV4-1,.
CASSLDRGSNQPQHF,TGTGCCAGCAGCTTAGACAGGGGTAGCAATCAGCCCCAGCATTTT,TRBJ1-5,15,TRBD1,TRBV7-8,.
CASSVKKGQGAGDTEAFF,TGTGCCAGCAGCGTAAAAAAAGGACAGGGGGCTGGGGACACTGAAGCTTTCTTT,TRBJ1-1,18,TRBD1,TRBV9,.
CASKTPDRKQPQHF,TGTGCCAGTAAGACCCCGGATCGAAAACAGCCCCAGCATTTT,TRBJ1-5,14,.,TRBV19,.
CASSDQGANSPLHF,TGTGCCAGCAGCGACCAGGGAGCAAATTCACCCCTCCACTTT,TRBJ1-6,14,.,TRBV2,.
CAISGRLNTEAFF,TGTGCCATCAGCGGGCGGTTGAACACTGAAGCTTTCTTT,TRBJ1-1,13,.,TRBV10-3,.
CASSYFTGSSTEAFF,TGTGCCAGCAGTTACTTTACAGGGTCGAGCACTGAAGCTTTCTTT,TRBJ1-1,15,.,TRBV6-5,.
CASSLRANTEAFF,TGTGCCAGCAGCTTGCGGGCGAACACTGAAGCTTTCTTT,TRBJ1-1,13,.,TRBV5-6,.
CAWSVAGTEKLFF,TGTGCCTGGAGTGTAGCGGGGACTGAAAAACTGTTTTTT,TRBJ1-4,13,.,TRBV30,.
CASSLVLAGEGTDTQYF,TGTGCCAGCAGCTTAGTGCTAGCGGGGGAGGGCACAGATACGCAGTATTTT,TRBJ2-3,17,TRBD2,TRBV7-2,few
CASRQGATSSYEQYF,TGTGCCAGCAGACAGGGGGCGACGTCATCCTACGAGCAGTACTTC,TRBJ2-7,15,TRBD1,TRBV6-5,.
CASSGAYEGGTEAFF,TGTGCCAGCAGTGGAGCTTATGAGGGGGGCACTGAAGCTTTCTTT,TRBJ1-1,15,.,TRBV6-4,.
CASSSPSGVQDTQYF,TGTGCCAGCAGCTCGCCTAGCGGGGTGCAGGATACGCAGTATTTT,TRBJ2-3,15,TRBD2,TRBV7-8,.
CASSPYPGGLGETQYF,TGTGCCAGCAGCCCCTACCCAGGGGGCCTAGGGGAGACCCAGTACTTC,TRBJ2-5,16,TRBD1,TRBV5-4,.
CASSLADRGLWYGYTF,TGTGCCAGCAGCTTAGCGGACAGGGGGTTATGGTATGGCTACACCTTC,TRBJ1-2,16,TRBD1,TRBV7-8,.
CASSGRGVIYRATNQPQHF,TGTGCCAGCAGTGGTCGGGGAGTGATTTATAGGGCCACCAATCAGCCCCAGCATTTT,TRBJ1-5,19,.,TRBV6-4,.
CASTGTTNYEQYF,TGTGCCAGCACCGGGACAACCAATTACGAGCAGTACTTC,TRBJ2-7,13,.,TRBV28,.
CASSLGGKLFF,TGTGCCAGCAGCTTAGGTGGAAAACTGTTTTTT,TRBJ1-4,11,.,TRBV11-1,few
CASSTFDGGSYNEQFF,TGTGCCAGTAGTACCTTCGACGGGGGGTCTTACAATGAGCAGTTCTTC,TRBJ2-1,16,TRBD2,TRBV19,once
CASSELVRLTGNTIYF,TGTGCCAGCAGTGAACTGGTCAGGCTGACTGGAAACACCATATATTTT,TRBJ1-3,16,.,TRBV6-1,few
CASSNAGSNEQFF,TGTGCAAGTAGTAACGCAGGGTCCAATGAGCAGTTCTTC,TRBJ2-1,13,.,TRBV19,.
CAWSAGLAGEIYF,TGTGCCTGGAGCGCGGGACTAGCGGGGGAGATATACTTC,TRBJ2-7,13,TRBD2,TRBV30,.
CASSTMVGSNQPQHF,TGTGCCAGTAGTACCATGGTGGGTAGCAATCAGCCCCAGCATTTT,TRBJ1-5,15,.,TRBV19,.